The clone carrying this T cell receptor beta chain was detected ten times or more. These data come from a study of T cell repertoires in cytomegalovirus infection. Study-wide background: It can be stated that public TCR beta signatures indicated CMV infection as well as a matching HLA type.

The CDR3 has 11 amino acids. Trimming took 6 bases from V and 4 from J, leaving 4 bases between them. TCRdb analysed the reads with MiXCR anew, one entry per CDR3 protein. The sample lists some 150,000 distinct CDR3 sequences, roughly a quarter occurring once. The chain couples TRBV12-3 or TRBV12-4 to TRBJ2-1; D not certain. Sequences were obtained from PBMCs. This TCR derives from a human donor in good health (CMV status not recorded). Some clones in this sample may be carry-over from other donors' samples. The CDR3 spells CASSLYNEQFF. Written as DNA, the CDR3 is TGTGCCAGCAGCCTTTACAATGAGCAGTTCTTC.